The source of this T cell receptor beta chain is a study of T cell responses to AZD1222 COVID-19 vaccine. About the research overall: Second doses at about 4 or about 12 weeks were pooled. Findings of the study overall: Targeting of unmutated variant regions was reportedly seen in nearly half of spike-specific TCRs. Most donors were white British, females outnumbered males, and clonal diversity was possibly underestimated. Across the whole spike, CD4 TCRs peaked at regions 160-218 and 743-854.

A word on this clone: What it binds is unknown.

TCRdb keeps only in-frame clones here, not all; method: immunoSEQ multiplex PCR. In the table there are 120,000 or so clones, roughly 90% of which are singletons. Germline assignment: CDR1 KGHDR and CDR2 SFDVKD. The J segment lost 4 bases and the V segment lost 4 bases, leaving 5 bases of the junction unmatched. The CDR3 has 15 residues. The TCR comes from an adult in good health. The chain recombines TRBV24-1 with TRBJ2-5; 10 bases match TRBD1. The specimen comprised peripheral blood, sampled on day 0 of AZD1222 vaccination. CDR3 bases: TGTGCCACCAGTGACAGCCGGACAGGGGGAGAGACCCAGTACTTC. The encoded protein is CATSDSRTGGETQYF.